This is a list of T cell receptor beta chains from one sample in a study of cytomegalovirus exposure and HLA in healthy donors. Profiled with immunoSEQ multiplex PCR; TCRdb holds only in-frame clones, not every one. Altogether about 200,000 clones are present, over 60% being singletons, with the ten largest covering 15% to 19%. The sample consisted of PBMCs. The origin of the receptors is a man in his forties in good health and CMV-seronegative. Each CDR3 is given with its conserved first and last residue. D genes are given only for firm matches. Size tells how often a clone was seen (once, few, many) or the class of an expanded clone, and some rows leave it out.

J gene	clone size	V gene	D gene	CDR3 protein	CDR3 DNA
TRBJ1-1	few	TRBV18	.	CASSLDSWTEAFF	TGTGCCAGCTCACTAGATTCGTGGACTGAAGCTTTCTTT
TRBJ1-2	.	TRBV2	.	CASRDSDYGYTF	TGTGCCAGCAGAGACTCGGACTATGGCTACACCTTC
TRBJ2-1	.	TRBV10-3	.	CAIRGGSYNEQFF	TGTGCCATCAGAGGGGGTTCCTACAATGAGCAGTTCTTC
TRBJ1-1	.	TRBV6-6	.	CASSSIFRGSGAEAFF	TGTGCCAGCAGTTCCATATTCAGGGGAAGCGGCGCTGAAGCTTTCTTT
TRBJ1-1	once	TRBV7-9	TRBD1	CASIPGDRAMNTEAFF	TGTGCCAGCATCCCGGGGGACAGAGCGATGAACACTGAAGCTTTCTTT
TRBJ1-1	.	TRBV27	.	CASSKTSLGGPNTEAFF	TGTGCCAGCAGTAAAACCTCCTTGGGGGGGCCGAACACTGAAGCTTTCTTT
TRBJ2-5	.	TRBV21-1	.	CASSKHRWETQYF	TGTGCCAGCAGCAAACATCGGTGGGAGACCCAGTACTTC
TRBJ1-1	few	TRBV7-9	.	CASPQTGLNTEAFF	TGTGCCAGCCCCCAGACAGGATTGAACACTGAAGCTTTCTTT
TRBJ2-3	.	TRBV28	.	CASRAGRRGTQYF	TGTGCCAGCAGGGCTGGGAGGAGGGGTACGCAGTATTTT
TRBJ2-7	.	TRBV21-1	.	CASAQRQGGLEQYF	TGTGCCAGCGCCCAGAGACAGGGGGGTCTCGAGCAGTACTTC
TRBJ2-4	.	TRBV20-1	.	CSAETRNIQYF	TGCAGTGCTGAAACTCGAAACATTCAGTACTTC
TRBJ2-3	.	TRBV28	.	CASRRISLRERTDTQYF	TGTGCCAGCAGGAGGATCTCCTTGCGGGAACGCACAGATACGCAGTATTTT
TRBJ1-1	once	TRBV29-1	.	CSAQRGALGTEAFF	TGCAGCGCCCAAAGGGGCGCCCTAGGCACTGAAGCTTTCTTT
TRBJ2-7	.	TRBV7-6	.	CASSLGGGNYEQYF	TGTGCCAGCAGCTTAGGTGGGGGGAACTACGAGCAGTACTTC
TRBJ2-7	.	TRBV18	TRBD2	CASSPSLAGSYEQYF	TGTGCCAGCTCACCAAGTCTAGCGGGTTCCTACGAGCAGTACTTC
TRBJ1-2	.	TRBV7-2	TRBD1	CASQQGLNYGYTF	TGTGCCAGCCAACAGGGGCTTAACTATGGCTACACCTTC
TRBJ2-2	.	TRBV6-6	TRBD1	CASSYLQGSPGELFF	TGTGCCAGCAGTTACCTACAGGGGTCACCCGGGGAGCTGTTTTTT
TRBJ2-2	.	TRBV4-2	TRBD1	CASSLAGQDNTGELFF	TGTGCCAGCAGCCTTGCGGGACAGGATAACACCGGGGAGCTGTTTTTT
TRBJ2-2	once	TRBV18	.	CASSRLITNTGELFF	TGTGCCAGCTCCCGTCTAATTACGAACACCGGGGAGCTGTTTTTT
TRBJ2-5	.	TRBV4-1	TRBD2	CASSPSTSGGPGETQYF	TGCGCCAGCAGTCCCTCGACTAGCGGGGGACCGGGAGAGACCCAGTACTTC
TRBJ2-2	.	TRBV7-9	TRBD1	CASSLDRGQGWTGELFF	TGTGCCAGCAGCTTAGACCGCGGACAGGGTTGGACCGGGGAGCTGTTTTTT
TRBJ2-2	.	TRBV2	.	CASSLYLGKRDTGELFF	TGTGCCAGCAGTTTGTACCTTGGGAAGCGGGACACCGGGGAGCTGTTTTTT
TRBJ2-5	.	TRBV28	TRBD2	CASSFLLAGGTIDQETQYF	TGTGCCAGCAGTTTTCTCCTAGCGGGGGGAACTATAGATCAAGAGACCCAGTACTTC
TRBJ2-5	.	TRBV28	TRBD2	CATLGSSGREKETQYF	TGTGCCACCCTGGGGTCGAGTGGGAGGGAAAAAGAGACCCAGTACTTC
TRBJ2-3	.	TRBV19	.	CASSQDWARDTQYF	TGTGCCAGTTCCCAGGACTGGGCCCGAGATACGCAGTATTTT
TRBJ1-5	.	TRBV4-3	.	CASSQDRSPLPQHF	TGCGCCAGCAGCCAAGACCGGTCACCTCTACCCCAGCATTTT
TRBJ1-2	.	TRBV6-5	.	CASSYSVAGAHGYTF	TGTGCCAGCAGTTACTCGGTCGCAGGGGCCCATGGCTACACCTTC
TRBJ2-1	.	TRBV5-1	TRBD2	CASSLKASGYNEQFF	TGCGCCAGCAGCTTGAAGGCTAGCGGGTACAATGAGCAGTTCTTC
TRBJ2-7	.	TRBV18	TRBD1	CASSPGQPTITEQYF	TGTGCCAGCTCACCGGGACAGCCCACGATCACCGAGCAGTACTTC
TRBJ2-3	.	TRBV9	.	CASSVRGPGGTDTQYF	TGTGCCAGCAGCGTCAGGGGCCCGGGCGGCACAGATACGCAGTATTTT
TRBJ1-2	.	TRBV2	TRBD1	CASSFGQGRGYTF	TGTGCCAGCAGTTTTGGACAGGGGAGAGGCTACACCTTC
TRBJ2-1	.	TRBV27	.	CASSWTVGEQFF	TGTGCCAGCAGTTGGACAGTGGGTGAGCAGTTCTTC
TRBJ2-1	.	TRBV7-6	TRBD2	CASSLLAGTRNEQFF	TGTGCCAGCAGCCTTTTAGCGGGGACCCGGAATGAGCAGTTCTTC
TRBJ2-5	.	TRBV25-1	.	CASSDSGGKETQYF	TGTGCCAGCAGTGACAGTGGCGGAAAAGAGACCCAGTACTTC
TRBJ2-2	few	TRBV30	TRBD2	CAWTGASGSTGELFF	TGTGCCTGGACCGGTGCTAGCGGGAGTACCGGGGAGCTGTTTTTT
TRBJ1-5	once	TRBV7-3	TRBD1	CARNRGHSNQPQHF	TGTGCCAGGAACAGGGGACATAGCAATCAGCCCCAGCATTTT
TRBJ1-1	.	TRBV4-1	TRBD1	CASRPFDRGSGDTEAFF	TGCGCCAGCAGGCCATTTGACAGGGGAAGCGGGGACACTGAAGCTTTCTTT
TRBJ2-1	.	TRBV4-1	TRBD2	CASSQDWGLGYNEQFF	TGCGCCAGCAGCCAAGATTGGGGACTAGGATACAATGAGCAGTTCTTC
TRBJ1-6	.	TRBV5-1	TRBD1	CASSPDGQGNSPLHF	TGCGCCAGCAGCCCGGACGGACAGGGAAATTCACCCCTCCACTTT
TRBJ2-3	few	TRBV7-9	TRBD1	CASSIPPGTAFSTDTQYF	TGTGCCAGCAGCATCCCCCCCGGGACAGCTTTTAGCACAGATACGCAGTATTTT
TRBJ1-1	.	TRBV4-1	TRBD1	CASSLAGTGGTEAFF	TGCGCCAGCTCATTAGCCGGGACAGGGGGGACTGAAGCTTTCTTT
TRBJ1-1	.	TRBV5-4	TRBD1	CASSPDRLMEAFF	TGTGCCAGCAGCCCGGACAGGCTTATGGAAGCTTTCTTT
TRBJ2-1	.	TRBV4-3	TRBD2	CASSQGGSGGSNEQFF	TGCGCCAGCAGCCAAGGAGGGAGCGGGGGTTCCAATGAGCAGTTCTTC
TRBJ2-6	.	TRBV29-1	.	CSVDRSSGANVLTF	TGCAGCGTTGATAGGAGCTCTGGGGCCAACGTCCTGACTTTC
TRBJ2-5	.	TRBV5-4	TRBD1	CASSLSGGETQYF	TGTGCCAGCAGCTTGTCAGGGGGAGAGACCCAGTACTTC
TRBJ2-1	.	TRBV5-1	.	CASSLSGGSYNEQFF	TGCGCCAGCAGCTTGTCCGGGGGCTCCTACAATGAGCAGTTCTTC
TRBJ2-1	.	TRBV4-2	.	CASSSPHGGDASDEQFF	TGTGCCAGCAGCTCGCCACATGGCGGGGATGCTAGCGATGAGCAGTTCTTC
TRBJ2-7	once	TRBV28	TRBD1	CASSSTPGTGYSYEQYF	TGTGCCAGCAGTTCAACTCCCGGGACAGGGTACTCCTACGAGCAGTACTTC
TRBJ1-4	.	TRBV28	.	CASSLRGASTNEKLFF	TGTGCCAGCAGTTTACGGGGGGCCTCAACTAATGAAAAACTGTTTTTT
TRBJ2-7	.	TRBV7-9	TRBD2	CASSPPSGRDPYEQYF	TGCGCCAGCAGCCCACCCAGCGGGAGGGACCCCTACGAGCAGTACTTC
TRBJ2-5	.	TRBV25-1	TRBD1	CASSPYPNRGRQETQYF	TGTGCCAGCAGTCCATACCCCAACAGGGGAAGACAAGAGACCCAGTACTTC
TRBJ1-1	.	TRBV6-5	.	CASSVAGVAFF	TGTGCCAGCAGTGTCGCGGGGGTAGCTTTCTTT
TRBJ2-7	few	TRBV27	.	CASSLSRGLEQYF	TGTGCCAGCAGTTTATCCAGGGGTCTTGAGCAGTACTTC
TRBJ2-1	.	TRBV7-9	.	CASRGVSSPSDEQFF	TGTGCCAGCAGGGGTGTGTCTTCTCCGAGCGATGAGCAGTTCTTC
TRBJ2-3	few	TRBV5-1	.	CASSWAGTSSTDTQYF	TGCGCCAGCAGCTGGGCCGGGACATCTAGCACAGATACGCAGTATTTT
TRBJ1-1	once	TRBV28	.	CASSLRGRGAFF	TGTGCCAGCAGTTTACGGGGGAGGGGGGCTTTCTTT
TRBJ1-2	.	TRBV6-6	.	CASSYGESYGYTF	TGTGCCAGCAGTTACGGGGAGTCCTATGGCTACACCTTC
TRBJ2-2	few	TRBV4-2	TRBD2	CASSQPTRSGGAAGELFF	TGTGCCAGCAGCCAACCCACTCGAAGCGGGGGGGCAGCAGGGGAGCTGTTTTTT